This TCR beta chain stems from a study of T cell responses to AZD1222 COVID-19 vaccine. Using immunoSEQ multiplex PCR, the repertoire was profiled, and TCRdb retains in-frame clones only, with some absent. The profile covers some 79,000 clones, with over 60% appearing a single time and 45% to 50% taken by the ten largest. Pooled samples include second doses given at about 4 or 12 weeks. Study results and limitations: Spike as a whole was targeted by vaccine-associated CD4 TCRs, dominant at 160-218 and 743-854. Baseline serology detected seropositivity in only five or six AZD1222 recipients. The study sampled repertoires only after the peak T cell response.

To note about this clone: Its antigen remains unidentified.

CDR3 length equals 14 residues. From germline, CDR1 is LNHDA and CDR2 SQIVND (reference sequence). Germline trimming cut 4 bases from V and 6 bases from J; bases unmatched to any gene: 8. This rearrangement joins TRBV19 to TRBJ1-2, with 7 positions matching TRBD1. This TCR was sampled from an adult who received the AZD1222 COVID-19 vaccine. The material was peripheral blood, obtained 28 days after the second AZD1222 dose. This chain's CDR3 is CASSTHRGEDGYTF. The DNA for the CDR3 is TGTGCCAGTAGTACACACAGGGGAGAAGATGGCTACACCTTC.